This is a list of T cell receptor beta chains from one sample in a study of blood T cell repertoires in COVID-19. The data were produced by immunoSEQ multiplex PCR, yet TCRdb's version contains in-frame clones alone and is incomplete. The table includes 250,000 or so clones, about 87% detected once. The sequencing sample was made of PBMCs or T cells enriched from blood (not recorded which). Receptors originate from a woman aged 40-49 years who had been exposed to COVID-19. The CDR3 runs from the conserved cysteine through the conserved F or W. D genes are given only for firm matches. Some rows have no size entry. The others give once, few or many, or a class for an expanded clone.

d_call | clone_size | j_call | v_call | cdr3_aa | cdr3_nt
TRBD2 | few | TRBJ2-2 | TRBV7-9 | CASSLGTSITGELFF | TGTGCCAGCAGCTTAGGGACTAGCATCACCGGGGAGCTGTTTTTT
TRBD1 | few | TRBJ1-1 | TRBV3-1/TRBV3-2 | CASSPYTGVHTEAFF | TGTGCCAGCAGCCCTTACACAGGGGTGCACACTGAAGCTTTCTTT
NA | NA | TRBJ2-1 | TRBV4-3 | CASSQGASSSYNEQFF | TGCGCCAGCAGCCAAGGCGCTAGTAGCTCCTACAATGAGCAGTTCTTC
TRBD1 | NA | TRBJ1-5 | TRBV4-2 | CASSQYPGGNQPQHF | TGTGCCAGCAGCCAATATCCAGGGGGGAATCAGCCCCAGCATTTT
NA | NA | TRBJ2-3 | TRBV28 | CASSLPTIEGQDTQYF | TGTGCCAGCAGTTTGCCAACTATTGAGGGTCAGGATACGCAGTATTTT
NA | NA | TRBJ1-1 | TRBV5-5 | CASSLDRTEAFF | TGTGCCAGCAGCTTAGACAGGACTGAAGCTTTCTTT
NA | NA | TRBJ1-6 | TRBV9 | CASSVGWEGGSPLHF | TGTGCCAGCAGCGTAGGGTGGGAAGGGGGATCACCCCTCCACTTT
TRBD1 | NA | TRBJ1-1 | TRBV27 | CASRPGGTDTEAFF | TGTGCCAGCAGACCAGGGGGCACCGACACTGAAGCTTTCTTT
NA | NA | TRBJ1-2 | TRBV10-3 | CAISEDPPTKPHSTLGYTF | TGTGCCATCAGTGAGGATCCCCCCACTAAACCGCATTCTACGCTGGGCTACACCTTC
TRBD2 | few | TRBJ2-5 | TRBV29-1 | CSVAGTSGKKTQYF | TGCAGCGTCGCCGGGACTAGCGGTAAAAAGACCCAGTACTTC
NA | NA | TRBJ1-4 | TRBV4-3 | CASSQGARELGTQRKLFF | TGCGCCAGCAGCCAAGGTGCGCGAGAGCTAGGCACTCAACGAAAACTGTTTTTT
NA | NA | TRBJ1-2 | TRBV4-1 | CASSQVSQGSYGYTF | TGCGCCAGCAGCCAAGTCTCGCAGGGAAGCTATGGCTACACCTTC
NA | NA | TRBJ2-3 | TRBV11-3 | CASSLVGGGDTQYF | TGTGCCAGCAGCTTAGTCGGGGGTGGCGATACGCAGTATTTT
TRBD1 | NA | TRBJ2-1 | TRBV30 | CAWSVSQGAFDEQFF | TGTGCCTGGAGTGTAAGCCAGGGGGCTTTCGATGAGCAGTTCTTC
TRBD1 | once | TRBJ1-5 | TRBV6-2/TRBV6-3 | CASSGRPGGHHQPQHF | TGTGCCAGCAGTGGAAGGCCAGGGGGCCATCATCAGCCCCAGCATTTT
TRBD1 | NA | TRBJ1-2 | TRBV28 | CASRGDRVRGYTF | TGTGCCAGCAGGGGGGACAGGGTGAGGGGCTACACCTTC
TRBD2 | NA | TRBJ2-1 | TRBV9 | CASSTGTSGRLEQFF | TGTGCCAGCAGCACCGGGACTAGCGGGAGACTGGAGCAGTTCTTC
NA | NA | TRBJ2-7 | TRBV27 | CASNRQGPTYEQYF | TGTGCCAGCAACCGCCAGGGGCCCACCTACGAGCAGTACTTC
TRBD2 | once | TRBJ2-4 | TRBV28 | CASSPGGRRKNIQYF | TGTGCCAGCAGTCCGGGGGGACGGCGTAAAAACATTCAGTACTTC
TRBD2 | NA | TRBJ2-1 | TRBV9 | CASSVDGEGTSSEQFF | TGTGCCAGCAGCGTAGATGGGGAGGGGACTAGCAGTGAGCAGTTCTTC
NA | few | TRBJ1-2 | TRBV5-1 | CASSSGTTNYGYTF | TGCGCCAGCAGCTCCGGGACTACTAACTATGGCTACACCTTC
NA | NA | TRBJ2-2 | TRBV4-2 | CASSQPQGHTGELFF | TGTGCCAGCAGCCAACCCCAGGGCCACACCGGGGAGCTGTTTTTT
NA | NA | TRBJ1-1 | TRBV5-6 | CASSFETGSTEAFF | TGTGCCAGCAGCTTCGAAACAGGGAGCACTGAAGCTTTCTTT
NA | once | TRBJ1-4 | TRBV5-1 | CASSRDTTAEKLFF | TGTGCCAGCAGCCGGGACACTACGGCTGAAAAACTGTTTTTT
NA | NA | TRBJ2-3 | TRBV5-5 | CASSPRPVGSSSDTQYF | TGTGCCAGCAGCCCCCGCCCGGTGGGGTCTAGCTCAGATACGCAGTATTTT
TRBD2 | NA | TRBJ2-5 | TRBV7-7 | CASSLGAAGGLETQYF | TGTGCCAGCAGCTTAGGGGCAGCGGGGGGGCTGGAGACCCAGTACTTC
TRBD2 | once | TRBJ2-1 | TRBV9 | CASSVEGGSYNEQFF | TGTGCCAGCAGCGTAGAGGGAGGGTCCTACAATGAGCAGTTCTTC
TRBD2 | NA | TRBJ2-5 | TRBV27 | CASSATFLPGLAGAKFYQETQYF | TGTGCCAGCAGTGCAACCTTCTTACCGGGACTAGCGGGGGCCAAATTCTACCAAGAGACCCAGTACTTC
NA | NA | TRBJ1-2 | TRBV3-1/TRBV3-2 | CASSQAGNGYTF | TGTGCCAGCAGCCAAGCGGGAAATGGCTACACCTTC
NA | NA | TRBJ1-4 | TRBV7-6 | CASSLGTATNEKLFF | TGTGCCAGCAGCTTAGGGACAGCAACTAATGAAAAACTGTTTTTT
TRBD1 | once | TRBJ2-3 | TRBV11-3 | CASSLGQSSDTQYF | TGTGCCAGCAGCTTGGGACAGTCCTCAGATACGCAGTATTTT
NA | NA | TRBJ1-6 | TRBV30 | CAWSVLRFGTGDNSPLHF | TGTGCCTGGAGTGTCCTCCGATTCGGGACGGGGGATAATTCACCCCTCCACTTT
TRBD1 | NA | TRBJ1-2 | TRBV28 | CASSFGDGTVDRGYTF | TGTGCCAGCAGTTTTGGGGATGGGACAGTGGATCGTGGCTACACCTTC
NA | once | TRBJ1-1 | TRBV14 | CASSQEEGVGTEAFF | TGTGCCAGCAGCCAAGAGGAAGGGGTGGGGACTGAAGCTTTCTTT
NA | once | TRBJ1-5 | TRBV23-1 | CASRGSHSNQPQHF | TGCGCCAGCAGGGGGAGTCATAGCAATCAGCCCCAGCATTTT
NA | NA | TRBJ1-4 | TRBV10-3 | CAISEPGHEGEKLFF | TGTGCCATCAGTGAGCCGGGACATGAGGGGGAAAAACTGTTTTTT
NA | NA | TRBJ2-3 | TRBV14 | CASSLGAILATDTQYF | TGTGCCAGCAGCCTAGGGGCCATACTCGCCACAGATACGCAGTATTTT
NA | NA | TRBJ1-2 | TRBV19 | CACKRRDNYGYTF | TGTGCCTGCAAGCGCAGGGATAACTATGGCTACACCTTC
TRBD2 | NA | TRBJ2-1 | TRBV6-2/TRBV6-3 | CASSPWVAGIRGAYNEQFF | TGTGCCAGCAGCCCCTGGGTAGCGGGCATACGAGGGGCCTACAATGAGCAGTTCTTC
TRBD2 | NA | TRBJ2-1 | TRBV6-4 | CASSELAGTYNEQFF | TGTGCCAGCAGTGAACTAGCGGGGACATACAATGAGCAGTTCTTC
NA | NA | TRBJ2-5 | TRBV28 | CASASFMGSETQYF | TGTGCCAGCGCCAGTTTCATGGGCTCGGAGACCCAGTACTTC
NA | NA | TRBJ2-1 | TRBV27 | CASSSTGPKYNEQFF | TGTGCCAGCAGTTCGACAGGTCCAAAGTACAATGAGCAGTTCTTC